The 8 T cell receptor beta chains reported below all come from one sample, sequenced in a study of monozygotic twins with inflammatory bowel disease. TCRdb re-called the 5' RACE reads, yielding one record per CDR3 amino acid sequence without DNA. The sample table sets out 200,000 to 250,000 distinct CDR3 sequences. The material sequenced was blood. The source of these receptors is a human donor with ulcerative colitis or Crohn's disease, or a healthy co-twin of an affected twin (not recorded which).

This chain connects TRBV6-1 to TRBJ1-2. This CDR3 has 14 residues. Germline assignment: CDR1 MNHNS and CDR2 SASEGT. This chain's CDR3 is CASSPSPVGYGYTF.

The chain uses TRBV18 and TRBJ2-7. Germline CDR1 KGHSH, CDR2 LQKENI. The CDR3 length is 15 residues. The CDR3 sequence is CASSPGRAGLYEQYF.

The chain recombines TRBV18 with TRBJ2-1; the TCRdb D gene call, TRBD1, has no DNA to confirm it. The length of the CDR3 is 12 residues. CDR1 and CDR2 from the germline V gene are KGHSH and LQKENI. This chain's CDR3 is CASSGQGNEQFF.

This rearrangement joins TRBV7-9 to TRBJ1-5; with no DNA, the TCRdb D assignment of TRBD1 cannot be verified. Germline loops: CDR1 SEHNR, CDR2 FQNEAQ (reference sequence). This CDR3 region has 14 residues. CDR3 residues: CASTMQGPDQPQHF.

The chain joins TRBV5-1 to TRBJ2-1; with no DNA, the TCRdb D assignment of TRBD1 cannot be verified. Germline lookup yields CDR1 SGHRS and CDR2 YFSETQ. The CDR3 loop spans 16 amino acids. This chain's CDR3 is CASSTGQGASYNEQFF.

V usage is TRBV20-1 and J usage is TRBJ2-7; TCRdb gives TRBD1 as the D gene, but with no DNA this cannot be confirmed. This CDR3 has 15 residues. Germline V gene lookup returns CDR1 DFQATT and CDR2 SNEGSKA (reference sequence). This CDR3 is CSAHNRDRSSYEQYF.

The chain has TRBV20-1 and TRBJ1-1; TCRdb picks TRBD1, but there is no DNA to check that call. The CDR3 extends over 13 amino acids. Germline V gives CDR1 DFQATT, CDR2 SNEGSKA (reference sequence). The CDR3 region is CSARVGGGTEAFF.

The chain joins TRBV20-1 to TRBJ2-3. CDR1 and CDR2 from the germline V gene are DFQATT and SNEGSKA (reference sequence). This CDR3 has 14 residues. This CDR3 is CSASIARSTDTQYF.